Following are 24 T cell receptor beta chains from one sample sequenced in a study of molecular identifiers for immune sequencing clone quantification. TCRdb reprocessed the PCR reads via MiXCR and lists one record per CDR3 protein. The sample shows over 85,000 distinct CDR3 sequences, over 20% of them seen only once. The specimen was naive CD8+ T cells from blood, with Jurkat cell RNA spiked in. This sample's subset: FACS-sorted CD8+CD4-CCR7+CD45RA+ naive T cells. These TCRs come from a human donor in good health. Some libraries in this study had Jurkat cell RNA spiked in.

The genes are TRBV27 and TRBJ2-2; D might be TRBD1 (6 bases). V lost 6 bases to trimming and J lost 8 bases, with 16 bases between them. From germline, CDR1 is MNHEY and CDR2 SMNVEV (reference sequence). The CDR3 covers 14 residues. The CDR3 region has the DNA TGTGCCAGCAGGGACTTACAGGGAACTGGGGAGCTGTTTTTT. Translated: CASRDLQGTGELFF.

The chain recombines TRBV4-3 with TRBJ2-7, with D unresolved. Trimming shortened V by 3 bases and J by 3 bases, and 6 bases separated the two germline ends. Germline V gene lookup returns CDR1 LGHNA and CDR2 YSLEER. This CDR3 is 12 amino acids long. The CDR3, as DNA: TGCGCCAGCAGCCATGACCACTACGAGCAGTACTTC. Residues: CASSHDHYEQYF.

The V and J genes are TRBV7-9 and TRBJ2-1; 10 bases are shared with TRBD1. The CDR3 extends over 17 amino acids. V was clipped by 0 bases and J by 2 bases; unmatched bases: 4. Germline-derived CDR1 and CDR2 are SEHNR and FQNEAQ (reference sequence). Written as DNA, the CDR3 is TGTGCCAGCAGCTTAGCGGGGACAGGGGTTCCCTACAATGAGCAGTTCTTC. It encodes CASSLAGTGVPYNEQFF.

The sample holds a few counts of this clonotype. The CDR3 protein is CASSFRDRGGYEQYF. CDR3 nucleotides: TGTGCCAGCAGCTTCCGGGACAGGGGGGGATACGAGCAGTACTTC. The V gene is TRBV7-9, the J gene TRBJ2-7, with TRBD1 matching 11 bases. Losses at the gene ends were 3 bases for V and 4 bases for J; bases not matched to a gene: 5. The CDR3 length is 15 residues. In germline, CDR1 is SEHNR, CDR2 FQNEAQ (reference sequence).

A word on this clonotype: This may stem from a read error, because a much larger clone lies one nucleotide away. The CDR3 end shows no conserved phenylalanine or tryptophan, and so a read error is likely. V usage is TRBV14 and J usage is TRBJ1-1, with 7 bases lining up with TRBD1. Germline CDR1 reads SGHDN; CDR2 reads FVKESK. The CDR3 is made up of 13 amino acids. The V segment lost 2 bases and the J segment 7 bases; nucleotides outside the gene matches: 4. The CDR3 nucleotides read TGTGCCAGCAGCCAAAGAGGGGGCTTTGAAGCTTTCCTT. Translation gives CASSQRGGFEAFL.

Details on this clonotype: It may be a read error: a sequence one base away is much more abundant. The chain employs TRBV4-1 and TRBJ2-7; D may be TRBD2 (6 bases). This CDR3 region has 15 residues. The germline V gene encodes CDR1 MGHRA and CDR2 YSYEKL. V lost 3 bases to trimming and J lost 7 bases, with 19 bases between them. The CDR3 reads CASSHGGTWIAEQYV. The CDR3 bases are TGCGCCAGCAGCCATGGCGGGACTTGGATTGCTGAGCAGTACGTC.

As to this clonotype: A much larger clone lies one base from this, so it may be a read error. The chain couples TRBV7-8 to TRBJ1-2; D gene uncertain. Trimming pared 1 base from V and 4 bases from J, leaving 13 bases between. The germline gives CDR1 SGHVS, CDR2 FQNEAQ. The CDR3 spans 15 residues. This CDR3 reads CASSLDRATSYGYTF. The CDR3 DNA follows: TGTGCCAGCAGCTTAGATCGGGCAACCAGCTATGGCTACACCTTC.

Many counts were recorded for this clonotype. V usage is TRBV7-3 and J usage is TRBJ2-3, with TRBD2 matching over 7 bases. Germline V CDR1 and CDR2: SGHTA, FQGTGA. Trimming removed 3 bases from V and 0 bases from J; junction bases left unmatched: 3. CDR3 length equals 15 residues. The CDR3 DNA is TGTGCCAGCAGCTTGGCTAGCGGAAGCACAGATACGCAGTATTTT. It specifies CASSLASGSTDTQYF.

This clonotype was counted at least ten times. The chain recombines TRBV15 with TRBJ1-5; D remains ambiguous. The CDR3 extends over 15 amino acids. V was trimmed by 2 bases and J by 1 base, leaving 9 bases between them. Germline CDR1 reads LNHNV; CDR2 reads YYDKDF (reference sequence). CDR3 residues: CATSRSSGSNQPQHF. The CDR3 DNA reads TGTGCCACCAGCAGATCAAGTGGGAGCAATCAGCCCCAGCATTTT. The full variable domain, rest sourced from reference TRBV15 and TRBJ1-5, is DAMVIQNPRYQVTQFGKPVTLSCSQTLNHNVMYWYQQKSSQAPKLLFHYYDKDFNNEADTPDNFQSRRPNTSFCFLDIRSPGLGDTAMYLCATSRSSGSNQPQHFGDGTRLSIL.

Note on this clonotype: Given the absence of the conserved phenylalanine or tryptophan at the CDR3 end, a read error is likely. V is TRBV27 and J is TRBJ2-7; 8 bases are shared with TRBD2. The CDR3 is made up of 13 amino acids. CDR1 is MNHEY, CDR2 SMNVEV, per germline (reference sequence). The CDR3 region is CASGAGLTYEQYS. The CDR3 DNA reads TGTGCTAGCGGGGCAGGCCTTACCTACGAGCAGTACTCC.

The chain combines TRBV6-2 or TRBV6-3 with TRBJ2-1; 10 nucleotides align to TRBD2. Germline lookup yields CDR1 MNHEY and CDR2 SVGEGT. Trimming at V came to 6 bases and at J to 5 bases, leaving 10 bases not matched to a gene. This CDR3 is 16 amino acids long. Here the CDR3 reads CASSPTTSGANNEQFF. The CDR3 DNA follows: TGTGCCAGCAGCCCCACAACTAGCGGGGCGAACAATGAGCAGTTCTTC.

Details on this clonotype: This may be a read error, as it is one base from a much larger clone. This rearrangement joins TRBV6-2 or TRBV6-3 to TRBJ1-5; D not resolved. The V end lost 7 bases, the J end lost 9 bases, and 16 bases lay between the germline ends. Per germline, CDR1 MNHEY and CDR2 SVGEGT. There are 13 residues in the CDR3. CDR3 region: CASNTTVRMPQHF. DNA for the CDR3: TGTGCCAGCAACACGACCGTCAGAATGCCCCAGCATTTT.

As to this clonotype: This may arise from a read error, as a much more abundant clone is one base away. The CDR3 DNA follows: TGTGCCAGCAGCTCGTGGGACAGCCGCACAGATACGCAGTATTTT. Translation: CASSSWDSRTDTQYF. This rearrangement joins TRBV5-3 to TRBJ2-3, with 7 bases fitting TRBD1. TRBV5-3 counts as an open reading frame of uncertain function. The CDR3 contains 15 residues.

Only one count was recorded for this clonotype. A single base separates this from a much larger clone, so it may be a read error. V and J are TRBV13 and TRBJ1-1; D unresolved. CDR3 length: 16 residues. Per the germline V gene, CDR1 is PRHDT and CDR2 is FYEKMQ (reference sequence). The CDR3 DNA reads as TGTGCCAGCGGCTTAGGCCGGAACCTCGGGTACACTGAAGCTTTCTTT. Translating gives CASGLGRNLGYTEAFF.

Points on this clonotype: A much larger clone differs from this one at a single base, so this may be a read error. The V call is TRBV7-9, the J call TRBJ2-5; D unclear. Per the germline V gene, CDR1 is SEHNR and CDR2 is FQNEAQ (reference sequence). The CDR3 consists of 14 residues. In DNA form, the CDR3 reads TGTGCCAACAGCCTCGACCAGGCCCAAGAGACCCAGTACTTC. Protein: CANSLDQAQETQYF.

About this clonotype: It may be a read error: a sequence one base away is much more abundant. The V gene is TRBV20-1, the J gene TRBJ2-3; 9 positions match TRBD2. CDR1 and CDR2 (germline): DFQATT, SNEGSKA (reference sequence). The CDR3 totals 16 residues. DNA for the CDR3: TGCAGTGCTCGACGAACTAGCGGGCTATTCACAGGTACGCAGTATTTT. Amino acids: CSARRTSGLFTGTQYF.

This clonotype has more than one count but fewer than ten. DNA for the CDR3: TGTGCCAGCAGTTTAGTAGCGGACTACAATGAGCAGTTCTTC. This codes for CASSLVADYNEQFF. The chain joins TRBV12-3 or TRBV12-4 to TRBJ2-1; D might be TRBD2 (6 bases). The CDR3 sequence is 14 residues long. Trimming pared 1 base from V and 3 bases from J, leaving 7 bases between.

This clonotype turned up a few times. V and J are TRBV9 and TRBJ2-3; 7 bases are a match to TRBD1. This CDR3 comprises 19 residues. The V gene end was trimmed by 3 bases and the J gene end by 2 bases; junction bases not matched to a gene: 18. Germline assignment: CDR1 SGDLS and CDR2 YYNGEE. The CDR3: CASSDQTGSLPHPTDTQYF. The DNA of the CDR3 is TGTGCCAGCAGCGACCAGACAGGGTCCCTCCCCCACCCCACAGATACGCAGTATTTT. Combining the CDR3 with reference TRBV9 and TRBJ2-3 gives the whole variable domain DSGVTQTPKHLITATGQRVTLRCSPRSGDLSVYWYQQSLDQGLQFLIQYYNGEERAKGNILERFSAQQFPDLHSELNLSSLELGDSALYFCASSDQTGSLPHPTDTQYFGPGTRLTVL.

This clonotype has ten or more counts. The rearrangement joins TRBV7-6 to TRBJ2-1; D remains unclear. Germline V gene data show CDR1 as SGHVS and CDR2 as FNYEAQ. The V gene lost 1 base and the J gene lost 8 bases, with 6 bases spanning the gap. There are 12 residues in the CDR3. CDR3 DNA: TGTGCCAGCAGCTTAGGGGGTGATGAGCAGTTCTTC. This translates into CASSLGGDEQFF.

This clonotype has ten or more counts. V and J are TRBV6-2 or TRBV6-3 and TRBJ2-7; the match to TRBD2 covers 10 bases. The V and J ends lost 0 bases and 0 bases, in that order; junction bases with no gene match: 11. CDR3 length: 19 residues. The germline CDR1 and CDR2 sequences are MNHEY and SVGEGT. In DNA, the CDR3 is TGTGCCAGCAGTTACTCGTCTAGCGGGGGACCCGAAAGCTCCTACGAGCAGTACTTC. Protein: CASSYSSSGGPESSYEQYF.

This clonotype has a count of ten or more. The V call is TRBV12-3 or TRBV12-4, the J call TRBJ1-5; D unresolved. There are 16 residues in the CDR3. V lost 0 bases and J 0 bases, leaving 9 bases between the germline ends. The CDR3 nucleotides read TGTGCCAGCAGTTTAGCGAACGATTATAGCAATCAGCCCCAGCATTTT. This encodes CASSLANDYSNQPQHF.

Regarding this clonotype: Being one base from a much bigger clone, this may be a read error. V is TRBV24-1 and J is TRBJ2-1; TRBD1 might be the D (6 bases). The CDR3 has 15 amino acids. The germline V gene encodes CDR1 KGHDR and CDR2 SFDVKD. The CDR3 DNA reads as TGTGCCACCAGTCCCCAGGGGTTCACCCTCGGTGAGCAGCTCTTC. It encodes CATSPQGFTLGEQLF.

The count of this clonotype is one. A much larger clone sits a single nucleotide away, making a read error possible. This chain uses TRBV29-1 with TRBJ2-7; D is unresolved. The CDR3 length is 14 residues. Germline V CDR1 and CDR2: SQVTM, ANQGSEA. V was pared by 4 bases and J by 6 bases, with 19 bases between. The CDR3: CSVVGLDQACEQYF. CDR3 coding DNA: TGCAGCGTTGTTGGGCTAGACCAAGCCTGCGAGCAGTACTTC.

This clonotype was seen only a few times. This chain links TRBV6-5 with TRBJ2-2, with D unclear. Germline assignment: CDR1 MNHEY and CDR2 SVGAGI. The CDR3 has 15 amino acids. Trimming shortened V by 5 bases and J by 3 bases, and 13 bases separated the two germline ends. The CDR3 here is CASSPRLAYTGELFF. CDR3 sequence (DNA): TGTGCCAGCAGTCCCCGTTTGGCTTACACCGGGGAGCTGTTTTTT.